This T cell receptor beta chain was retrieved from a study of blood T cell repertoires in COVID-19. Clones were sequenced by immunoSEQ multiplex PCR, and TCRdb holds only the in-frame ones, with some missing. The sample contains 300,000 or so clones, around 85% of which appear only once. Turning to this clone: Relative to the germline gene, one junction end is altered; a read error may explain this.

Germline CDR1 and CDR2: KGHDR and SFDVKD. CDR3 length: 13 residues. The TCR originated in a woman aged 45-65 years with active or convalescent COVID-19. The sequenced material came from peripheral blood. V is TRBV24-1 and J is TRBJ1-1, with D maybe TRBD1 (6 bases). The CDR3 reads CATSDLLGTTQIF. The CDR3 DNA sequence: TGTGCCACCAGTGATTTGCTGGGGACAACGCAAATCTTT.